A single sample is the source of the 9 T cell receptor beta chains below, sequenced in a study of human thymus T cells. Some clones are missing from TCRdb's copy, which holds only in-frame ones; the method was immunoSEQ multiplex PCR. The table lists more than 50,000 clones, roughly 94% of them singletons. Sequencing was performed on blood. All receptors derive from a boy under three years old with a congenital heart defect but otherwise immunologically healthy.

This clone came up once. The chain couples TRBV11-3 to TRBJ1-1; D may be TRBD1 (5 bases). The CDR3 runs to 13 residues. The germline V and J ends were trimmed by 3 bases and 3 bases, with 8 bases remaining between them. Germline CDR1 and CDR2: SGHNT and YENEEA. Written as DNA, the CDR3 is TGTGCCAGCAGCTTTGGACAAGACACTGAAGCTTTCTTT. Residues: CASSFGQDTEAFF.

This chain joins TRBV5-1 and TRBJ2-2; the D gene is possibly TRBD1 (6 bases). V lost 6 bases, J lost 2 bases, and 14 bases lay in between. Germline CDR1 SGHRS, CDR2 YFSETQ. The CDR3 extends over 15 amino acids. The CDR3 DNA sequence: TGCGCCAGCACCTCAGGGGCCTTCAACACCGGGGAGCTGTTTTTT. It yields the protein CASTSGAFNTGELFF.

This clone was counted once. This chain connects TRBV2 to TRBJ2-1, with 11 positions matching TRBD1. This CDR3 has 15 residues. Germline V gene lookup returns CDR1 SNHLY and CDR2 FYNNEI. The trim removed 4 bases at V and 4 bases at J, leaving 3 bases unmatched. CDR3 sequence (DNA): TGTGCCAGCAGTGTGGGACAGGGGGGGTACAATGAGCAGTTCTTC. This codes for CASSVGQGGYNEQFF.

The CDR3 DNA reads TGTGCCAGCAGCCCGGGACTAGCGGGGTCTTACAATGAGCAGTTCTTC. It encodes CASSPGLAGSYNEQFF. This rearrangement joins TRBV2 to TRBJ2-1, with 13 bases lining up with TRBD2. Trimming at V came to 6 bases and at J to 4 bases, leaving 6 bases not matched to a gene. There are 16 residues in the CDR3. Germline values: CDR1 SNHLY, CDR2 FYNNEI.

The chain carries TRBV28 and TRBJ2-7; D gene uncertain. Germline V CDR1 and CDR2: MDHEN, SYDVKM. Trimming removed 6 bases from V and 0 bases from J, with 12 bases in between. CDR3 length equals 14 residues. This CDR3 is CASRSPLASYEQYF. For the CDR3, the DNA is TGTGCCAGCAGATCCCCCCTGGCCTCCTACGAGCAGTACTTC.

The V gene is TRBV19, the J gene TRBJ1-1; D possibly corresponds to TRBD1 (5 bases). V lost 1 base, J lost 5 bases, and 11 bases lay in between. From germline, CDR1 is LNHDA and CDR2 SQIVND (reference sequence). The CDR3 spans 14 residues. Here the CDR3 DNA reads TGTGCCAGTAGTATAGGCCCAGAGGGGACTGAAGCTTTCTTT. Amino acid sequence: CASSIGPEGTEAFF.

J is TRBJ1-2 and V is TRBV5-6; possibly TRBD1 for D (6 bases). V lost 0 bases to trimming and J lost 4 bases, with 10 bases between them. The CDR3 is 14 residues long. CDR1 SGHDT and CDR2 YYEEEE come from the germline V gene. In nucleotides, the CDR3 is TGTGCCAGCAGCTTGGGCACAGGGCCCTATGGCTACACCTTC. Amino acid sequence: CASSLGTGPYGYTF.

The chain has TRBV18 and TRBJ2-7; D unclear. Trimming removed 5 bases from V and 2 bases from J, with 10 bases in between. CDR3 length: 13 amino acids. In germline, CDR1 is KGHSH, CDR2 LQKENI. CDR3 in amino acids: CASSSTRTYEQYF. The CDR3, as DNA: TGTGCCAGCTCATCGACGCGGACCTACGAGCAGTACTTC.

This chain connects TRBV19 to TRBJ1-1; D unresolved. The V end was cut by 9 bases, the J end by 8 bases, with 10 bases between. The CDR3 sequence is 10 residues long. The V gene's germline CDR1 is LNHDA and CDR2 SQIVND (reference sequence). CDR3 in amino acids: CASGWSEAFF. Written as DNA, the CDR3 is TGTGCCAGCGGTTGGTCAGAAGCTTTCTTT.